This T cell receptor (beta chain) was identified during a study of blood T cell repertoires in COVID-19. The trim removed 5 bases at V and 4 bases at J, leaving 5 bases unmatched. The CDR3 is 14 residues long. Germline V gives CDR1 LNHDA, CDR2 SQIVND (reference sequence). The table came from immunoSEQ multiplex PCR; TCRdb's copy has only in-frame clones and leaves some out. This sample has roughly 120,000 clones, with 80% to 95% found just once. Patients of the Seattle cohort, enrolled during active infection, were followed longitudinally. The V and J genes are TRBV19 and TRBJ2-3, with 8 bases lining up with TRBD2. The TCR comes from a man aged 50-60 years with COVID-19, enrolled during active disease. The source material was peripheral blood. CDR3 protein: CASSAQRESDTQYF. As DNA, the CDR3 is TGTGCCAGTAGTGCCCAGCGGGAGTCAGATACGCAGTATTTT.